The sequence of this T cell receptor (beta chain) was determined in a study of blood T cell repertoires in COVID-19. On the study more broadly: Donors in the United States, Italy and Spain gave samples during acute or convalescent COVID-19. PBMCs, B-cell-depleted T cells, or T cells provided the cDNA or gDNA that made up the material.

In the source study's methods: Estimation of nucleated cell counts was performed using reference gene primer amplification. Data came from immunoSEQ multiplex PCR; TCRdb stores just in-frame clones and leaves some out. Clonal size and the V and J genes are those of that table, whereas D and trimming came from the DNA. The sample has about 130,000 clones, 79% seen once. Material: peripheral blood. The source is a man between 35 and 55 years old with active or convalescent COVID-19.

CDR3 DNA sequence: TGTGCCAGCAGTGAATCCAGGACTAGCGGTATCAATGAGCAGTTCTTC. Its translation is CASSESRTSGINEQFF. The chain employs TRBV25-1 and TRBJ2-1; 10 nucleotides align to TRBD2. Germline V gene data show CDR1 as MGHDK and CDR2 as SYGVNS. The CDR3 runs 16 residues. V lost 1 base, J lost 6 bases, and 6 bases stayed unmatched.